The clone carrying this TCR beta chain was counted many times. Its specificity is not known. Mismatch with germline at one junction end may stem from a read error. This entry belongs to a study of post-analysis software for immune sequencing data. Study-level information: The study covered relapsing-remitting, secondary progressive and progressive-relapsing courses of multiple sclerosis.

This CDR3 spans 11 amino acids. Germline V gives CDR1 SGHRS, CDR2 YFSETQ. Findings and caveats of the study: TRBV5-6, TRBV5-1 and TRBV20-1 belonged to a set of roughly five TRBV segments that were more frequent in patients than controls. Diversity measured as normalized Chao1 was significantly lower in multiple sclerosis patients than in controls. Same-batch samples co-clustered strongly by F measure.

TCR beta libraries were prepared from cDNA with unique molecular identifiers. The yield from approximately 1 to 10 million T cells was 500,000 or so cDNA molecules in total. TCRdb redid the calling of the PCR reads with MiXCR, one entry per CDR3 protein. The sample includes roughly 800,000 distinct CDR3 sequences, under 70% of them seen just once. The sequence came from a girl between 10 and 17 years old with multiple sclerosis. The rearrangement uses TRBV5-1 and TRBJ2-7, with D perhaps matching TRBD1 (5 bases). Sequencing input: blood. The CDR3 reads CASSDSYEQYF. CDR3 coding DNA: TGTGCCAGCAGTGACAGCTACGAGCAGTACTTC.